This T cell receptor (beta chain) is drawn from a study of blood T cell repertoires in COVID-19. Overall study context: The analysed material was cDNA or gDNA that came from T cells, B-cell-depleted T cells, or PBMCs.

Deletions cut 7 bases from V and 8 bases from J, with 21 bases between. This CDR3 has 15 amino acids. Germline lookup yields CDR1 SGHRS and CDR2 YFSETQ. The count of this clone is one. TCRdb's copy holds only in-frame clones and misses some; the assay was immunoSEQ multiplex PCR. Among about 670,000 clones listed, 85% to 90% were seen once. The TCR comes from a woman in her late teens or twenties with acute or convalescent COVID-19. Input material: peripheral blood. The rearrangement joins TRBV5-1 to TRBJ2-2; tentatively, D is TRBD1 (5 bases). This CDR3 is CASGYRPSSLGELFF. The CDR3, as DNA: TGCGCCAGCGGTTACAGGCCTAGTTCCCTAGGGGAGCTGTTTTTT.